This is a list of T cell receptor beta chains from one sample in a study of Ad26.COV2.S vaccination and SARS-CoV-2 variants. Sequencing was performed with immunoSEQ multiplex PCR; in TCRdb, only in-frame clones are kept and a portion is missing. The table includes under 95,000 clones, roughly 84% detected once. The input for sequencing was peripheral blood, taken after recovery from COVID-19. The receptors stem from a human donor who had recovered from COVID-19. Both conserved end residues are part of each CDR3. The D gene is left open where the match is weak. Clone sizes are given selectively: once, few, many, or a class where the clone is expanded.

abundance	v_gene	d_gene	j_gene	CDR3nt	CDR3aa
.	TRBV7-9	TRBD2	TRBJ2-3	TGTGCCAGCAGCTTAGGGGCTAGCGGGAACCGGTTCAGCACAGATACGCAGTATTTT	CASSLGASGNRFSTDTQYF
.	TRBV2	.	TRBJ2-7	TGTGCCAGCAGTGAAGGGGGAATTCAATCCTACGAGCAGTACTTC	CASSEGGIQSYEQYF
.	TRBV15	TRBD2	TRBJ2-3	TGTGCCACCAGCTTTCCGGGAGGCAGATTGACAGATACGCAGTATTTT	CATSFPGGRLTDTQYF
.	TRBV28	TRBD2	TRBJ2-1	TGTGCCAGCAGTTACCAGGGTCCTAGCGGGTACAATGAGCAGTTCTTC	CASSYQGPSGYNEQFF
.	TRBV5-6	.	TRBJ2-1	TGTGCCAGCAGCTTGGCCGGGGGACCTTCGCAGTTCTTC	CASSLAGGPSQFF
.	TRBV13	.	TRBJ1-2	TGTGCCAGCAGCTCTACAGGGACGGGGCTCTATGGCTACACCTTC	CASSSTGTGLYGYTF
few	TRBV19	TRBD1	TRBJ1-2	TGTGCCACTAGACGGGACAGGGCCCTTGGCTACACCTTC	CATRRDRALGYTF
.	TRBV11-2	.	TRBJ1-2	TGTGCCAGCAGCTCGGAGAACTATGGCTACACCTTC	CASSSENYGYTF
.	TRBV24-1	.	TRBJ2-1	TGTGCCACCAGTGATGGCCCCGCGCTTGATAAAGGCAATGAGCAGTTCTTC	CATSDGPALDKGNEQFF
.	TRBV3-1/TRBV3-2	.	TRBJ2-3	TGTGCCAGCAGCCAAGGTACGGGAAGGACGCAGTATTTT	CASSQGTGRTQYF
once	TRBV28	.	TRBJ1-2	TGTGCCAGCACCAGGGACACGACTTATGGCTACACCTTC	CASTRDTTYGYTF
.	TRBV9	.	TRBJ2-2	TGTGCCAGCAGCGCGTCCTTGACAAAAAACACCGGGGAGCTGTTTTTT	CASSASLTKNTGELFF
.	TRBV7-9	TRBD2	TRBJ2-1	TGTGCCAGCAGCTTACCTAGCGGAAATGAGCAGTTCTTC	CASSLPSGNEQFF
.	TRBV10-1	.	TRBJ2-2	TGCGCCAGCAGTGAGTCAGTGAGCGGCCTGAACACCGGGGAGCTGTTTTTT	CASSESVSGLNTGELFF
.	TRBV7-2	.	TRBJ2-2	TGTGCCAGCTCAGGGGGGCCACTGAACACCGGGGAGCTGTTTTTT	CASSGGPLNTGELFF
.	TRBV7-2	.	TRBJ2-7	TGTGCCAGCAGCCCCCGGACCGGGGGCTACTACGAGCAGTACTTC	CASSPRTGGYYEQYF
.	TRBV6-5	.	TRBJ1-5	TGTGCCAGCAGATCCCGACAGAGCAATCAGCCCCAGCATTTT	CASRSRQSNQPQHF
.	TRBV29-1	.	TRBJ1-4	TGCAGCGTTGGCCGGGAGGCTGAAAAACTGTTTTTT	CSVGREAEKLFF
few	TRBV5-1	TRBD2	TRBJ2-2	TGCGCCAGCAGCCCACTAGCGGGAGGAACCGGGGAGCTGTTTTTT	CASSPLAGGTGELFF
.	TRBV14	.	TRBJ2-1	TGTGCCAGCAGCCACCAGGGGCTTCTGAGCTCCTACAATGAGCAGTTCTTC	CASSHQGLLSSYNEQFF
.	TRBV5-8	.	TRBJ1-2	TGTGCCAGCAGCTTGGGACGGACCTTCTATGGCTACACCTTC	CASSLGRTFYGYTF
.	TRBV4-2	.	TRBJ1-2	TGTGCCAGCAGCCCCTCGGGAGGCGACTATGGCTACACCTTC	CASSPSGGDYGYTF
.	TRBV27	.	TRBJ2-7	TGTGCCAGCAGTGAAGGGCCCGAGCAGTACTTC	CASSEGPEQYF
.	TRBV19	.	TRBJ1-1	TGTGCCAGTGGTGGGGGACGCAACACTGAAGCTTTCTTT	CASGGGRNTEAFF
.	TRBV6-2/TRBV6-3	.	TRBJ2-3	TGTGCCAGCAGTTACACGGGGTACACAGATACGCAGTATTTT	CASSYTGYTDTQYF
.	TRBV19	TRBD2	TRBJ2-3	TGTGCCAGTAGTACTAGCGGGAGCACAGATACGCAGTATTTT	CASSTSGSTDTQYF